The entry that follows covers one TCR beta chain sequence. This entry comes from a study of blood T cell repertoires in COVID-19. In the study overall: Sources were T cells, B-cell-depleted T cells, or PBMCs; the material itself was cDNA or gDNA.

Trimming took 5 bases from V and 4 from J; bases not matched to a gene: 5. Germline assignment: CDR1 MDHEN and CDR2 SYDVKM. The CDR3 sequence is 14 residues long. In the original workflow: Amplifying reference gene primers gave estimates of nucleated cell counts. The repertoire was sequenced with immunoSEQ multiplex PCR; TCRdb's copy has only in-frame clones and lacks some. V, J and clone size are those of that table, while D and trimming were read from the DNA. Among 100,000 to 150,000 clones listed, about 83% were seen once. V and J are TRBV28 and TRBJ2-5; the match to TRBD1 covers 9 bases. Material for sequencing was peripheral blood. This clonotype was sampled from a man in his 60s with acute or convalescent COVID-19. CDR3 protein: CASSGGQGRETQYF. In DNA, the CDR3 is TGTGCCAGCAGTGGGGGACAGGGACGAGAGACCCAGTACTTC.